A selection of T cell receptor beta chains follows, all from one sample in a study of blood T cell repertoires in COVID-19. Sequencing used immunoSEQ multiplex PCR; TCRdb keeps in-frame clones, though not all of them. Of 150,000 to 200,000 clones in the sample, 75% to 85% were seen once. The specimen sequenced was PBMCs or T cells enriched from blood (not recorded which). These receptors were collected from a man aged 35-49 years who had recovered from COVID-19. CDR3s include the opening cysteine and the closing phenylalanine or tryptophan. D genes are given only for firm matches. Only some rows state a clone size, as once, few, many or a class for expanded clones.

cdr3_nt: TGTGCCACCAGTGATTGGACAGACTACAATGAGCAGTTCTTC
cdr3_aa: CATSDWTDYNEQFF
d_call: -
j_call: TRBJ2-1
clone_size: once
v_call: TRBV24-1

cdr3_nt: TGTGCCAGCAGCTTTAATTCAGGGGCTGAAAAACTGTTTTTT
cdr3_aa: CASSFNSGAEKLFF
d_call: -
j_call: TRBJ1-4
clone_size: -
v_call: TRBV11-2

cdr3_nt: TGTGCCAGCAGCCAAGGCCTCGGGGGGTACTCTGGAAACACCATATATTTT
cdr3_aa: CASSQGLGGYSGNTIYF
d_call: -
j_call: TRBJ1-3
clone_size: -
v_call: TRBV4-2

cdr3_nt: TGTGCCAGCAGGGGGGGACAGACTAATGAAAAACTGTTTTTT
cdr3_aa: CASRGGQTNEKLFF
d_call: TRBD1
j_call: TRBJ1-4
clone_size: few
v_call: TRBV2

cdr3_nt: TGTGCCACCAGTGCCCACTCAGCGGGGGGGGGACCGAATACGCAGTATTTT
cdr3_aa: CATSAHSAGGGPNTQYF
d_call: TRBD2
j_call: TRBJ2-3
clone_size: -
v_call: TRBV24-1

cdr3_nt: TGTGCCAGCAGCTTCGGGGAGAATGGCTACACCTTC
cdr3_aa: CASSFGENGYTF
d_call: -
j_call: TRBJ1-2
clone_size: -
v_call: TRBV11-2

cdr3_nt: TGTGCCAGCAGTTACTACAGGACTAACACAGATACGCAGTATTTT
cdr3_aa: CASSYYRTNTDTQYF
d_call: -
j_call: TRBJ2-3
clone_size: -
v_call: TRBV6-5

cdr3_nt: TGTGCCAGCAGCGTAGGCACAGTGAACACCGGGGAGCTGTTTTTT
cdr3_aa: CASSVGTVNTGELFF
d_call: -
j_call: TRBJ2-2
clone_size: -
v_call: TRBV9

cdr3_nt: TGTGCCAGCAGCTTTGGATCAGGGGCAGGTCAGCCCCAGCATTTT
cdr3_aa: CASSFGSGAGQPQHF
d_call: -
j_call: TRBJ1-5
clone_size: -
v_call: TRBV7-2

cdr3_nt: TGCGCCAGCAGCTTGGAGCCAGCGGGGTCGACAGATACGCAGTATTTT
cdr3_aa: CASSLEPAGSTDTQYF
d_call: TRBD2
j_call: TRBJ2-3
clone_size: -
v_call: TRBV5-1

cdr3_nt: TGTGCCAGCAGCGACACTGAAAGGGGACTGTTCAGATCCCAAGAGACCCAGTACTTC
cdr3_aa: CASSDTERGLFRSQETQYF
d_call: -
j_call: TRBJ2-5
clone_size: -
v_call: TRBV7-8

cdr3_nt: TGTGCCAGCAGCTTATGGGACAGCCCCCAAGAGACCCAGTACTTC
cdr3_aa: CASSLWDSPQETQYF
d_call: TRBD1
j_call: TRBJ2-5
clone_size: -
v_call: TRBV9

cdr3_nt: TGTGCCAGCAGCGAGGAGAGCGTCGCCACTGAAGCTTTCTTT
cdr3_aa: CASSEESVATEAFF
d_call: -
j_call: TRBJ1-1
clone_size: -
v_call: TRBV9